Presented here are 26 T cell receptor beta chains from one specimen sequenced in a study of beta chain features in type 1 diabetes. TCRB transcripts that were expressed got sequenced, as all of the isolated RNA had been reverse transcribed. Data came from immunoSEQ multiplex PCR; TCRdb stores just in-frame clones and leaves some out. The sample yields fewer than 350,000 clones, 15% seen once. These receptors are not linked to any known antigen. General study results and limits: TCRB CDR3 length was moderately but significantly reduced in all four CD4+ subsets of Type 1 diabetes patients.

The specimen sequenced was naive CD4+ T cells from blood. The receptors originated from a man younger than 35 with type 1 diabetes.

This clone was counted between two and nine times. The gene calls are TRBV10-3 and TRBJ1-1; D unresolved. Between the trimmed V and J ends, which lost 5 bases and 1 base, there was a span of 5 bases. The CDR3 has 12 residues. Germline V gene lookup returns CDR1 ENHRY and CDR2 SYGVKD. The CDR3 loop reads CAISTGNTEAFF. The DNA of the CDR3 is TGTGCCATCAGTACGGGGAACACTGAAGCTTTCTTT.

The chain is built from TRBV6-5 and TRBJ2-1, with TRBD2 identical over 7 bases. CDR3 length: 15 residues. Germline V gives CDR1 MNHEY, CDR2 SVGAGI. The trim removed 4 bases at V and 5 bases at J, leaving 8 bases unmatched. The CDR3 loop reads CASSSDGRLDNEQFF. The CDR3 bases are TGTGCCAGCAGTTCGGACGGGAGGCTAGACAATGAGCAGTTCTTC.

CDR3 in amino acids: CASSLVDHVGGAFF. The CDR3 DNA follows: TGTGCCAGCAGTTTAGTAGACCACGTTGGAGGAGCTTTCTTT. The chain is built from TRBV28 and TRBJ1-1; the D is unclear. CDR1 is MDHEN, CDR2 SYDVKM, per germline. This CDR3 comprises 14 residues. The V end lost 2 bases, the J end lost 10 bases, and 17 bases lay between the germline ends.

The chain carries TRBV5-1 and TRBJ1-2; 7 bases agree with TRBD1. V was pared by 4 bases and J by 3 bases, with 12 bases of the junction left unmatched. The CDR3 contains 16 residues. CDR1 is SGHRS and CDR2 is YFSETQ in the germline V gene. This CDR3 reads CASSGTLTGTDYGYTF. The DNA of the CDR3 is TGCGCCAGCAGCGGAACCCTGACAGGGACGGACTATGGCTACACCTTC. Using reference TRBV5-1 and TRBJ1-2 for the parts outside the CDR3, the full variable domain is KAGVTQTPRYLIKTRGQQVTLSCSPISGHRSVSWYQQTPGQGLQFLFEYFSETQRNKGNFPGRFSGRQFSNSRSEMNVSTLELGDSALYLCASSGTLTGTDYGYTFGSGTRLTVV.

V is TRBV4-3 and J is TRBJ2-6, with 7 bases lining up with TRBD1. V lost 4 bases and J lost 0; bases outside the gene matches: 3. Germline V gene lookup returns CDR1 LGHNA and CDR2 YSLEER. CDR3 length: 16 amino acids. Written as DNA, the CDR3 is TGCGCCAGCAGCCGTGGGACAGCCTCTGGGGCCAACGTCCTGACTTTC. This translates into CASSRGTASGANVLTF.

There are a few counts of this clone. This chain uses TRBV28 with TRBJ2-2; possible D gene TRBD2, 6 bases. Trimming left V 6 bases short and J 5 bases short, with 19 bases between. The V gene's germline CDR1 is MDHEN and CDR2 SYDVKM. The CDR3 extends over 16 amino acids. CDR3 DNA: TGTGCCAGCAGGTCGATAGCGGTAGTGATGACCGGGGAGCTGTTTTTT. Amino acids: CASRSIAVVMTGELFF.

The rearrangement joins TRBV27 to TRBJ2-5, with a tentative D call TRBD1 (6 bases). Per germline, CDR1 MNHEY and CDR2 SMNVEV (reference sequence). The CDR3 runs to 13 residues. Between the trimmed V and J ends, which lost 3 bases and 3 bases, there was a span of 8 bases. CDR3 in DNA: TGTGCCAGCAGTTTCAGGGGCAAAGAGACCCAGTACTTC. It encodes CASSFRGKETQYF.

In this sample, this clone turned up a few times. V gene TRBV6-1 combines with J gene TRBJ2-5; 8 bases match TRBD2. With V trimmed by 7 bases and J by 5 bases, 9 bases remained unmatched. The CDR3 runs to 14 residues. The germline CDR1 and CDR2 sequences are MNHNS and SASEGT. The CDR3 nucleotides read TGTGCCAGCACCTACCCGGGGGGGCCCGAGACCCAGTACTTC. Translated: CASTYPGGPETQYF.

The chain is built from TRBV5-1 and TRBJ1-4, with D hard to call. The germline V and J ends were trimmed by 2 bases and 5 bases, with 10 bases remaining between them. Germline loops: CDR1 SGHRS, CDR2 YFSETQ. The CDR3 spans 14 residues. CDR3 sequence (DNA): TGCGCCAGCAGCTTAACAGCGGACAATGAAAAACTGTTTTTT. Translating gives CASSLTADNEKLFF.

V gene TRBV6-6 combines with J gene TRBJ2-1; no clear D. The V gene's germline CDR1 is MNHNY and CDR2 SVGAGI (reference sequence). V was trimmed by 7 bases and J by 1 base, leaving 8 bases between them. The CDR3 is 13 residues long. CDR3 protein: CASINRSYNEQFF. The CDR3 coding sequence is TGTGCCAGCATTAACAGATCCTACAATGAGCAGTTCTTC.

This chain uses TRBV18 with TRBJ2-1; D is unresolved. The CDR3 totals 13 residues. The germline CDR1 and CDR2 sequences are KGHSH and LQKENI. V was clipped by 6 bases and J by 4 bases, with 10 bases between them. CDR3 nucleotide sequence: TGTGCCAGCTCCCTCGCGGCGTACAATGAGCAGTTCTTC. Its protein is CASSLAAYNEQFF.

Only a few counts were recorded for this clone. J is TRBJ1-2 and V is TRBV7-2; D possibly corresponds to TRBD1 (6 bases). V dropped 5 bases and J dropped 4 bases, with 17 bases sitting between them. This CDR3 has 15 residues. Germline V lookup: CDR1 SGHTA, CDR2 FQGNSA. Here the CDR3 reads CASSPGGGAGYGYTF. The CDR3 DNA follows: TGTGCCAGCAGCCCTGGGGGGGGCGCCGGCTATGGCTACACCTTC.

The rearrangement joins TRBV5-4 to TRBJ2-7; D is ambiguous. Trimming removed 0 bases from V and 0 bases from J, with 7 bases in between. Germline assignment: CDR1 SGHNT and CDR2 YYREEE (reference sequence). This CDR3 region has 14 residues. This CDR3 reads CASSLALASYEQYF. The CDR3 nucleotides read TGTGCCAGCAGCTTGGCTCTGGCCTCCTACGAGCAGTACTTC.

The chain has TRBV7-2 and TRBJ1-1; 7 bases map to TRBD1. Trimming took 3 bases from V and 0 from J; bases not matched to a gene: 4. This CDR3 has 15 residues. CDR1 is SGHTA and CDR2 is FQGNSA in the germline V gene. In DNA form, the CDR3 reads TGTGCCAGCAGCTTCTCGACAGGGTTGAACACTGAAGCTTTCTTT. This translates into CASSFSTGLNTEAFF.

The V and J genes are TRBV29-1 and TRBJ1-2; D perhaps matches TRBD1 (5 bases). V was pared by 4 bases and J by 7 bases, with 10 bases between. The germline gives CDR1 SQVTM, CDR2 ANQGSEA. The CDR3 spans 11 residues. The CDR3 loop reads CSVGRVGGYTF. As DNA, the CDR3 is TGCAGCGTTGGCAGGGTCGGTGGCTACACCTTC.

There are a few counts of this clone. The chain carries TRBV6-5 and TRBJ2-5; 7 bases match TRBD2. V dropped 6 bases and J dropped 0; count of bases not matched to a gene: 7. Germline CDR1 MNHEY, CDR2 SVGAGI. This CDR3 is built from 15 residues. CDR3 residues: CASRPGLTYQETQYF. The DNA for the CDR3 is TGTGCCAGCAGACCGGGACTAACGTACCAAGAGACCCAGTACTTC.

V usage is TRBV7-9 and J usage is TRBJ2-1; 14 bases align to TRBD2. The trim removed 7 bases at V and 9 bases at J, leaving 14 bases unmatched. Germline V gene lookup returns CDR1 SEHNR and CDR2 FQNEAQ (reference sequence). The CDR3 runs 17 residues. CDR3 nucleotides: TGTGCCAGCACCCAGAGCCCCGGACTAGCGGGAGGTGGTGAGCAGTTCTTC. It is translated as CASTQSPGLAGGGEQFF.

This clone came up a few times. This sequence joins TRBV18 and TRBJ2-7; possibly TRBD2 for D (6 bases). Germline V gene data show CDR1 as KGHSH and CDR2 as LQKENI. The CDR3 is made up of 14 amino acids. Trimming left V 3 bases short and J 0 bases short, with 9 bases between. This chain's CDR3 is CASSPPGDSYEQYF. DNA of the CDR3: TGTGCCAGCTCACCCCCGGGGGACTCCTACGAGCAGTACTTC.

This CDR3 reads CASSPTGTGRTEAFF. The CDR3 DNA reads TGTGCCAGCAGTCCCACCGGGACAGGGAGGACTGAAGCTTTCTTT. The J gene is TRBJ1-1, the V gene TRBV28; 9 nucleotides match TRBD1. CDR3 length: 15 amino acids. With 5 bases clipped from V and 5 bases from J, the junction kept 9 bases outside the gene matches. CDR1 is MDHEN, CDR2 SYDVKM, per germline.

In its sample, this clone was seen a few times. This sequence joins TRBV5-4 and TRBJ2-7, with D possibly being TRBD1 (6 bases). The germline CDR1 and CDR2 sequences are SGHNT and YYREEE (reference sequence). V lost 0 bases and J lost 5, with 18 bases in between. The CDR3 length is 16 residues. DNA of the CDR3: TGTGCCAGCAGCTTGGATTTTCGCCAGGGGCTCCACGAGCAGTACTTC. The encoded protein is CASSLDFRQGLHEQYF.

This clone showed up just a few times. The V gene is TRBV27, the J gene TRBJ2-5, with TRBD2 identical over 7 bases. The CDR3 sequence is 15 residues long. In germline, CDR1 is MNHEY, CDR2 SMNVEV (reference sequence). V was clipped by 4 bases and J by 1 base; unmatched bases: 6. In DNA form, the CDR3 reads TGTGCCAGCAGTTGGGAGGGAAGGGGCCAAGAGACCCAGTACTTC. Translated, it gives CASSWEGRGQETQYF.

The chain uses TRBV7-2 and TRBJ2-7; TRBD2 matches at 12 bases. CDR3 length equals 13 residues. Germline CDR1 SGHTA, CDR2 FQGNSA. V shed 5 bases, J shed 6 bases, and the junction held 2 bases outside the gene matches. The CDR3 nucleotides read TGTGCCAGCAGCGGGGGACTAGCGGGCGAGCAGTACTTC. Protein product: CASSGGLAGEQYF.

V and J are TRBV6-6 and TRBJ2-5, with 10 bases identical to TRBD2. After removal of 5 bases from V and 1 base from J, the junction contained 7 bases not matched to a gene. CDR1 MNHNY and CDR2 SVGAGI come from the germline V gene (reference sequence). This CDR3 comprises 16 residues. The CDR3 DNA sequence: TGTGCCAGCAGTACGACTAGCGGGCCAACCCAAGAGACCCAGTACTTC. This encodes CASSTTSGPTQETQYF.

This clone was counted a few times. This sequence joins TRBV11-2 and TRBJ2-3; no firm D call. The CDR3 runs to 12 residues. The germline gives CDR1 SGHAT, CDR2 FQNNGV. CDR3 nucleotides: TGTGCAGTTGTGTCACTGCGGGATACGCAGTATTTT. Translating gives CAVVSLRDTQYF.

The chain uses TRBV2 and TRBJ1-6; 7 positions match TRBD1. Germline loops: CDR1 SNHLY, CDR2 FYNNEI. The length of the CDR3 is 15 residues. The ends lost 10 bases at V and 7 bases at J; junction bases unmatched: 13. In nucleotides, the CDR3 is TGTGCCACCGAGGGGGCAGGGCAAGGAAATTCACCCCTCCACTTT. The encoded protein is CATEGAGQGNSPLHF.

The chain links TRBV29-1 to TRBJ1-2; unclear D gene. Germline loops: CDR1 SQVTM, CDR2 ANQGSEA. The V and J ends lost 0 bases and 4 bases respectively, with 6 bases between them. The CDR3 contains 12 residues. The CDR3 bases are TGCAGCGTTGAAGAGAACAGCTATGGCTACACCTTC. Translated: CSVEENSYGYTF.